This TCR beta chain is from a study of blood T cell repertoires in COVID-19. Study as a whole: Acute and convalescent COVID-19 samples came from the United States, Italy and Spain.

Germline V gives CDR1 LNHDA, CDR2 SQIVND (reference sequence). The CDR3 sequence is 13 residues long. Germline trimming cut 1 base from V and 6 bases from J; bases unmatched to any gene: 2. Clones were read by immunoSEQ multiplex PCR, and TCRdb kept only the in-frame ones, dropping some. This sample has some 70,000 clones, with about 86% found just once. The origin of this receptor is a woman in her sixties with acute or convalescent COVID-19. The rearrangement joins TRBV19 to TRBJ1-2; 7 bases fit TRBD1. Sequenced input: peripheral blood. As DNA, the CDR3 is TGTGCCAGTAGTATAGGACAGGGTGATGGCTACACCTTC. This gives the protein CASSIGQGDGYTF.